A single sample is the source of the 8 T cell receptor beta chains below, sequenced in a study of blood T cell repertoires in COVID-19. Generated by immunoSEQ multiplex PCR, the TCRdb table keeps only in-frame clones and is missing some. The table records a few hundred thousand clones, under 85% of them present only once. The sample was PBMCs or T cells enriched from blood (not recorded which). The receptor set was obtained from a woman in her fifties or sixties who had recovered from COVID-19.

The chain links TRBV7-6 to TRBJ1-1; D is unclear. Per the germline V gene, CDR1 is SGHVS and CDR2 is FNYEAQ. The length of the CDR3 is 15 residues. Trimming took 6 bases from V and 1 from J, leaving 15 bases between them. CDR3 DNA sequence: TGTGCCAGCAGTGGGTCTAGAGAAAAGAACACTGAAGCTTTCTTT. Amino acid sequence: CASSGSREKNTEAFF.

The V call is TRBV11-3, the J call TRBJ1-1; TRBD1 matches 7 bases. V dropped 1 base and J dropped 0; count of bases not matched to a gene: 8. The CDR3 runs to 17 residues. The germline V gene encodes CDR1 SGHNT and CDR2 YENEEA. The CDR3 spells CASSLGRRTGVNTEAFF. The DNA of the CDR3 is TGTGCCAGCAGCTTAGGTCGCCGGACAGGTGTGAACACTGAAGCTTTCTTT. Variable domain in full (rest from reference TRBV11-3 and TRBJ1-1): EAGVVQSPRYKIIEKKQPVAFWCNPISGHNTLYWYLQNLGQGPELLIRYENEEAVDDSQLPKDRFSAERLKGVDSTLKIQPAELGDSAVYLCASSLGRRTGVNTEAFFGQGTRLTVV.

The gene calls are TRBV19 and TRBJ1-5; 11 nucleotides agree with TRBD1. Germline trimming cut 9 bases from V and 3 bases from J; bases unmatched to any gene: 4. Germline CDR1 reads LNHDA; CDR2 reads SQIVND (reference sequence). This CDR3 spans 14 amino acids. The CDR3 region is CASRDRGSNQPQHF. The CDR3 DNA is TGTGCCAGCCGGGACAGGGGGTCCAATCAGCCCCAGCATTTT.

The rearrangement joins TRBV19 to TRBJ2-1; TRBD1 matches 9 bases. The CDR3 extends over 15 amino acids. The germline V gene encodes CDR1 LNHDA and CDR2 SQIVND (reference sequence). J lost 6 bases, V lost 2 bases, and 5 bases had no gene match. The CDR3 protein is CASSIRGQGSNEQFF. The DNA for the CDR3 is TGTGCCAGTAGTATAAGGGGACAGGGATCCAATGAGCAGTTCTTC.

The chain carries TRBV19 and TRBJ1-5, with D perhaps matching TRBD1 (5 bases). This CDR3 has 14 amino acids. Germline V gives CDR1 LNHDA, CDR2 SQIVND (reference sequence). V was cut by 10 bases and J by 7 bases, with 20 bases left in between. Here the CDR3 DNA reads TGTGCCACTAGAGGGATGGGGCCATGGCAGCCCCAGCATTTT. Protein: CATRGMGPWQPQHF.

This clone came up a few times. The chain links TRBV29-1 to TRBJ1-1; TRBD1 matches at 9 bases. This CDR3 spans 12 amino acids. The J segment lost 3 bases and the V segment lost 4 bases, leaving 0 bases of the junction unmatched. Germline V CDR1 and CDR2: SQVTM, ANQGSEA. CDR3 protein: CSVGQGDTEAFF. CDR3 bases: TGCAGCGTTGGACAGGGGGACACTGAAGCTTTCTTT.

The table lists this clone with a few counts. The chain is built from TRBV7-8 and TRBJ1-4, with D possibly being TRBD1 (6 bases). The V gene's germline CDR1 is SGHVS and CDR2 FQNEAQ. The CDR3 runs to 13 residues. V dropped 6 bases and J dropped 5 bases, with 10 bases sitting between them. CDR3 protein: CASSRGGNEKLFF. CDR3 coding DNA: TGTGCCAGCAGTAGGGGGGGGAATGAAAAACTGTTTTTT.

This clone was detected once. The J gene is TRBJ1-2, the V gene TRBV10-3; TRBD1 might be the D (6 bases). Germline V gene lookup returns CDR1 ENHRY and CDR2 SYGVKD. The CDR3 totals 14 residues. Trimming stripped 3 bases from V and 2 bases from J, with 10 bases between. As DNA, the CDR3 is TGTGCCATCAGTGACCCGGACAGCAACTATGGCTACACCTTC. Its protein is CAISDPDSNYGYTF.